These 3 T cell receptor beta chains were sequenced from one sample in a study of CD8 T cells in ankylosing spondylitis. TCRdb re-called the 5' RACE reads with MiXCR, one entry per CDR3 protein. The sample has 200,000 to 250,000 distinct CDR3 sequences, 10% to 13% seen once. Sequenced material: blood, either unsorted or a sorted T cell fraction (not recorded which). These receptors all come from a male donor with ankylosing spondylitis or in good health (not recorded which).

This clonotype was seen repeatedly, ten times or more. The rearrangement links TRBV5-1 to TRBJ2-1; perhaps TRBD2 as D (7 bases). Germline lookup yields CDR1 SGHRS and CDR2 YFSETQ. The CDR3 length is 16 residues. Trimming took off 0 bases at V and 2 bases at J, with 12 bases between the two ends. The CDR3 bases are TGCGCCAGCAGCTTGGCCGTCGGGGGGCCCTACAATGAGCAGTTCTTC. Protein sequence: CASSLAVGGPYNEQFF.

There are a few counts of this clonotype. The chain links TRBV2 to TRBJ2-7, with TRBD1 matching 7 bases. The CDR3 runs to 14 residues. V lost 4 bases, J lost 4 bases, and 7 bases stayed unmatched. Per the germline V gene, CDR1 is SNHLY and CDR2 is FYNNEI. CDR3 nucleotides: TGTGCCAGCAGTGGAGTCCCAGGGGGTTACGAGCAGTACTTC. Protein product: CASSGVPGGYEQYF.

There are many counts of this clonotype. This chain connects TRBV20-1 to TRBJ2-3, with 9 bases lining up with TRBD2. The ends lost 0 bases at V and 2 bases at J; junction bases unmatched: 6. Germline V lookup: CDR1 DFQATT, CDR2 SNEGSKA (reference sequence). The CDR3 runs 16 residues. The chain's CDR3 is CSARDLLAGLTDTQYF. CDR3 in DNA: TGCAGTGCTAGAGATCTCCTAGCGGGGCTCACAGATACGCAGTATTTT.